The T cell receptor beta chain under discussion was sequenced for a study of blood T cell repertoires in COVID-19. On the study more broadly: The samples span acute and convalescent COVID-19 from the United States, Italy and Spain. The cDNA or gDNA used as material had been derived from T cells, B-cell-depleted T cells, or PBMCs.

Clones were sequenced by immunoSEQ multiplex PCR, and TCRdb holds only the in-frame ones, with some missing. The data contain around 150,000 clones, more than 80% of them singletons. The V gene's germline CDR1 is MDHEN and CDR2 SYDVKM. The V end lost 4 bases, the J end lost 0 bases, and 16 bases lay between the germline ends. The CDR3 contains 17 residues. Sequenced input: peripheral blood. The rearrangement joins TRBV28 to TRBJ2-1; TRBD1 is a possible D gene (5 bases). This receptor was identified in a man between 65 and 85 years old with acute or convalescent COVID-19. The CDR3: CASSSTLRASSYNEQFF. CDR3 nucleotides: TGTGCCAGCAGTTCCACCCTCAGGGCCAGCTCCTACAATGAGCAGTTCTTC.